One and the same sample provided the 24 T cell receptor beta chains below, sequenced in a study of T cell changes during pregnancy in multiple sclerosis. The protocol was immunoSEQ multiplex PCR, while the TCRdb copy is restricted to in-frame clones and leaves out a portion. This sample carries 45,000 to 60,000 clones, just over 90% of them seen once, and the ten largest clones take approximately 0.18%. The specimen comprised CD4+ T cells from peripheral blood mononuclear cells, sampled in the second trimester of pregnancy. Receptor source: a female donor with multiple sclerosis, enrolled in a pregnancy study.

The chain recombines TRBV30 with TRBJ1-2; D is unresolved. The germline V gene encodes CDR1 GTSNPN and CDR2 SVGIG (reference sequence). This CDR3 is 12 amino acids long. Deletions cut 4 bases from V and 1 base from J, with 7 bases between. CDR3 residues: CAWTRDNYGYTF. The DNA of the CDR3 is TGTGCCTGGACCCGAGATAACTATGGCTACACCTTC. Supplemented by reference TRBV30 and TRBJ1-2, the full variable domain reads SQTIHQWPATLVQPVGSPLSLECTVEGTSNPNLYWYRQAAGRGLQLLFYSVGIGQISSEVPQNLSASRPQDRQFILSSKKLLLSDSGFYLCAWTRDNYGYTFGSGTRLTVV.

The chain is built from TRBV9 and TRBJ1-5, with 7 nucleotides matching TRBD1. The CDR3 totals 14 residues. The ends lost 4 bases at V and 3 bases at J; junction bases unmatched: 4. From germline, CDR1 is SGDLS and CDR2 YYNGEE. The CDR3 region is CASSPGQVNQPQHF. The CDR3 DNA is TGTGCCAGCAGCCCAGGACAGGTCAATCAGCCCCAGCATTTT.

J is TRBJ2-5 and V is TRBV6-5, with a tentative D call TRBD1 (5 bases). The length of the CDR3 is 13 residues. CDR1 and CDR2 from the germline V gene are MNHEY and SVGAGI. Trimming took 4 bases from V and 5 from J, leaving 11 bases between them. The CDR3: CASSSGFWETQYF. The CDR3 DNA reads TGTGCCAGCAGTTCAGGGTTCTGGGAGACCCAGTACTTC.

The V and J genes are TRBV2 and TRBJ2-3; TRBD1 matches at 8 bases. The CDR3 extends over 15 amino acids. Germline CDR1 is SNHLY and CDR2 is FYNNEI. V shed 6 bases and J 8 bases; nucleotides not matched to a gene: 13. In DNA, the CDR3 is TGTGCCAGCAGGGAGCGGACAGGGACACAGGGTACGCAGTATTTT. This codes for CASRERTGTQGTQYF.

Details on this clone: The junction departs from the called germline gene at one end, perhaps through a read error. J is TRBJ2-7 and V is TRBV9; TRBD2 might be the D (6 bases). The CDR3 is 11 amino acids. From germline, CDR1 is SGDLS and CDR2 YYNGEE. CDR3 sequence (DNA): TGTGCCAGCAGCGCGGTGACCGGGACTCCCTTC. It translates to CASSAVTGTPF.

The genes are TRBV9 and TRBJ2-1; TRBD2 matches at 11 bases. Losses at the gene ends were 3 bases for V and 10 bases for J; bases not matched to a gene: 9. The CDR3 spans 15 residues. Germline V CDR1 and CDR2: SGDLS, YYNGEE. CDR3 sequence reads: CASSGSGGASREQFF. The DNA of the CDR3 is TGTGCCAGCAGCGGTAGCGGGGGGGCGTCAAGGGAGCAGTTCTTC.

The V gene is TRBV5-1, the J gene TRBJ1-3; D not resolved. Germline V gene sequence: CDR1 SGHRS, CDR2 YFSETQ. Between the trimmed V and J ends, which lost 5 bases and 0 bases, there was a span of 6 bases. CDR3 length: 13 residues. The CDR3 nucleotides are TGCGCCAGCAGGCAGAACTCTGGAAACACCATATATTTT. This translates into CASRQNSGNTIYF.

The CDR3 here is CSAEGGDGYTF. The CDR3 DNA is TGCAGTGCTGAGGGGGGGGATGGCTACACCTTC. The V call is TRBV20-1, the J call TRBJ1-2; D possibly corresponds to TRBD1 (6 bases). Looked up from germline, CDR1 is DFQATT and CDR2 is SNEGSKA (reference sequence). V lost 5 bases and J lost 6, with 10 bases in between. The CDR3 contains 11 residues.

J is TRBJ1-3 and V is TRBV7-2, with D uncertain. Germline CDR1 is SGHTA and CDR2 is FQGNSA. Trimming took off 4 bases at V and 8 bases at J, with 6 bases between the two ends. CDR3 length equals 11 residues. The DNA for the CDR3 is TGTGCCAGCAGCTCTCGTGACACCATATATTTT. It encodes CASSSRDTIYF.

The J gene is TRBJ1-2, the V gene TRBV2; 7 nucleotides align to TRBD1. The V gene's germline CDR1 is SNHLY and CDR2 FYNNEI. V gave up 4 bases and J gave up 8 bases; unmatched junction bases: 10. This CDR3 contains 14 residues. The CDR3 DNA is TGTGCCAGCAGTGCGGGGCGAACAGGGGACGGCTACACCTTC. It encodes CASSAGRTGDGYTF.

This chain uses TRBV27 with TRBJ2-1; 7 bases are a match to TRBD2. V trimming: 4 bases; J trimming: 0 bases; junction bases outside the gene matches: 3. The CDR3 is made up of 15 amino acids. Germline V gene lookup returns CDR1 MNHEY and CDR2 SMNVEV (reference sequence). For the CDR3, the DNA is TGTGCCAGCAGTTCTACTAGCGACTCCTACAATGAGCAGTTCTTC. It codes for CASSSTSDSYNEQFF.

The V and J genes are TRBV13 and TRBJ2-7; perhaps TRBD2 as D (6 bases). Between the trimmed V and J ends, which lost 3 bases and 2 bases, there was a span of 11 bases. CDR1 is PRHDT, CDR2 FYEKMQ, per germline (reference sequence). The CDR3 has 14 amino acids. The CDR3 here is CASSFGDLTYEQYF. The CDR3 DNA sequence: TGTGCCAGCAGCTTTGGGGACTTGACCTACGAGCAGTACTTC.

In nucleotides, the CDR3 is TGTGCCAGTAGTGATGACAGGGGGCGAATTTGGGCTTTCTTT. This translates into CASSDDRGRIWAFF. The chain combines TRBV19 with TRBJ1-1; TRBD1 agrees at 10 bases. From germline, CDR1 is LNHDA and CDR2 SQIVND (reference sequence). V dropped 5 bases and J dropped 11; count of bases not matched to a gene: 11. The CDR3 loop spans 14 amino acids.

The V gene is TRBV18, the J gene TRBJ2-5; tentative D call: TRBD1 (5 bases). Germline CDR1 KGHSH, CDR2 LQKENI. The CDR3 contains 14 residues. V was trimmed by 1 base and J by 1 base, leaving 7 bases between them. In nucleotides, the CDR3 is TGTGCCAGCTCACCACAGGGGCCCCAAGAGACCCAGTACTTC. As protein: CASSPQGPQETQYF.

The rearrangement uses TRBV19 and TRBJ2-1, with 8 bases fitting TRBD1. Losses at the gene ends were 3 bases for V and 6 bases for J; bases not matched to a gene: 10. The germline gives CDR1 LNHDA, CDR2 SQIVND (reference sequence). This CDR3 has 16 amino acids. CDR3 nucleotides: TGTGCCAGTAGTATGTCCGGACAGGGAAGGGGCAATGAGCAGTTCTTC. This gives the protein CASSMSGQGRGNEQFF. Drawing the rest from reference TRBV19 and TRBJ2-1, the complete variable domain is DGGITQSPKYLFRKEGQNVTLSCEQNLNHDAMYWYRQDPGQGLRLIYYSQIVNDFQKGDIAEGYSVSREKKESFPLTVTSAQKNPTAFYLCASSMSGQGRGNEQFFGPGTRLTVL.

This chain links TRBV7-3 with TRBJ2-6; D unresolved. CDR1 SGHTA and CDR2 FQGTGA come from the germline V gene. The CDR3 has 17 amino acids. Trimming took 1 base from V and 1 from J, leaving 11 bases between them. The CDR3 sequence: CASSLNPGRSGANVLTF. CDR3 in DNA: TGTGCCAGCAGCTTAAACCCCGGCAGGTCTGGGGCCAACGTCCTGACTTTC.

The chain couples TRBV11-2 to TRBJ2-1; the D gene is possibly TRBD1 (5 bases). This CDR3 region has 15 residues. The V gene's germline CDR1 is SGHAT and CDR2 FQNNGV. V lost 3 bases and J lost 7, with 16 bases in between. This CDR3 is CASSLRQQVGNEQFF. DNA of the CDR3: TGTGCCAGCAGCTTGCGCCAACAGGTGGGGAATGAGCAGTTCTTC.

The CDR3 nucleotides read TGTGCCAGCAGCCTGGGGGGGATGAACACTGAAGCTTTCTTT. Amino acid sequence: CASSLGGMNTEAFF. The chain carries TRBV11-2 and TRBJ1-1; a possible D gene is TRBD1 (5 bases). The CDR3 length is 14 residues. V lost 5 bases to trimming and J lost 0 bases, with 10 bases between them. The germline V gene has CDR1 SGHAT and CDR2 FQNNGV.

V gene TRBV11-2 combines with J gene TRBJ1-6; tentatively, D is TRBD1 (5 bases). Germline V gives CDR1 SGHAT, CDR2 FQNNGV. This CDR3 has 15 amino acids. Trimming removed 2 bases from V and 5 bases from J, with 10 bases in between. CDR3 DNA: TGTGCCAGCAGCTTAAGGGGTGGAGATAATTCACCCCTCCACTTT. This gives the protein CASSLRGGDNSPLHF.

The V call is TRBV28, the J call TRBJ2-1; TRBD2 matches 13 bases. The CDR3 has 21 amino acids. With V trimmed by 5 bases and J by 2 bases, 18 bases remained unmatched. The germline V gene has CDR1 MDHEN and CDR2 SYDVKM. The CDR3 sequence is CASSLPQFRTSGSSTYNEQFF. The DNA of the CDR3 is TGTGCCAGCAGTCTCCCTCAGTTTCGGACTAGCGGGAGCAGCACCTACAATGAGCAGTTCTTC. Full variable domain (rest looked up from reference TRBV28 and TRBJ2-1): DVKVTQSSRYLVKRTGEKVFLECVQDMDHENMFWYRQDPGLGLRLIYFSYDVKMKEKGDIPEGYSVSREKKERFSLILESASTNQTSMYLCASSLPQFRTSGSSTYNEQFFGPGTRLTVL.

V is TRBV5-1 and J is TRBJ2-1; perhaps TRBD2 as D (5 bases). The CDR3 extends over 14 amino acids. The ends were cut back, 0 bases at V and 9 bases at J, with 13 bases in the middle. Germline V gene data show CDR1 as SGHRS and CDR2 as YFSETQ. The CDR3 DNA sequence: TGCGCCAGCAGCTTGGGTTTTAGTGAGGGTGAGCAGTTCTTC. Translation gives CASSLGFSEGEQFF.

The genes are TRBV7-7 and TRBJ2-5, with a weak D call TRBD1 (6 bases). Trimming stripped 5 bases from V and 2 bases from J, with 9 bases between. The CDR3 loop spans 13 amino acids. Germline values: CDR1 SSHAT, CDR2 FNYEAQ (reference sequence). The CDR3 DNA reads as TGTGCCAGCAGCATCGACAGGCAAGAGACCCAGTACTTC. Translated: CASSIDRQETQYF.

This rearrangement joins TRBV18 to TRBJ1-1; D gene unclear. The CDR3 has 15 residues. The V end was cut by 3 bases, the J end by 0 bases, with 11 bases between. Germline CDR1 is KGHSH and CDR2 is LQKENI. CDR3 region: CASSPANGMNTEAFF. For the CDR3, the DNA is TGTGCCAGCTCACCCGCCAACGGGATGAACACTGAAGCTTTCTTT.

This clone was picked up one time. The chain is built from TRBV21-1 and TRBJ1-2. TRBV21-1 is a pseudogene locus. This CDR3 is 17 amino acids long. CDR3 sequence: CASSSNRDTTKNYGYTF. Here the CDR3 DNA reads TGTGCCAGCAGCTCAAACCGGGATACAACGAAAAACTATGGCTACACCTTC.